This T cell receptor beta chain was documented in a study of blood T cell repertoires in COVID-19 (dated by TCRdb to the early 2020s). Regarding the complete study: The collaborator samples originated in the United States, Italy and Spain and spanned the acute and convalescent phases of COVID-19. The material from the prospective study consisted of cDNA or gDNA derived from T cells, B-cell-depleted T cells, or PBMCs. Deeply sampled blood TCRbeta repertoires from subjects exposed to, actively infected with, or recovered from COVID-19 were included in the dataset. The repertoires were released in a freely available public database meant as a resource for research on the immune response to SARS-CoV-2. Samples were obtained from the ongoing ImmuneRACE study (first 160 participants) and from 1,254 subjects provided by 6 global collaborators. Nearly every sample came with metadata listing a de-identified subject ID, COVID-19 status, age in years and sex. Where available, HLA class I and class II types were obtained from metadata supplied by the sample provider rather than from assay-based typing.

What the study reported, not specific to this receptor: How much clinical and demographic metadata was included differed by source and by participant, and the metadata was provided uncurated.

Regarding this clone: Its antigen specificity is not known. Base-call qualities are not available, and no considerably larger clone is one nucleotide away.

The CDR3 goes from the cysteine to the phenylalanine over 14 residues. The retained sequence is limited to the CDR3, 42 bases, with the frame set at the first base. Unmatched junction bases come to 9, with V trimmed by 9 bases and J by 4 bases. From a lookup of the germline V gene, CDR1 and CDR2 are MNHEY and SVGAGI. Collaborating institutions collected whole blood in K2EDTA tubes following their own protocols. For TCRbeta analysis, collaborator samples were shipped as frozen whole blood, as isolated PBMCs, or as DNA extracted from either sample type. TCRbeta CDR3 regions were amplified from genomic DNA by means of the immunoSEQ Assay, a bias-controlled multiplex PCR. Per the original workflow: Within the assay, amplification of reference gene primers was used to estimate how many nucleated cells each sample contained. To quantify the absolute abundance of each unique TCRbeta CDR3 rearrangement, sequence reads were collapsed and filtered. For each sample, productive Simpson clonality was calculated as the square root of Simpson's diversity index over productive rearrangements. TCRdb took this table from immuneACCESS and kept in-frame rearrangements with V and J called. Such tables lack part of the clones; where checked against another copy, unresolved V genes explain under half of the gap, and the rest is unexplained. For V, J and clone size, that table is used; D and trimming come from the DNA. Present in this sample are about 150,000 clones, around 89% of which were seen just once. Roughly 2.9% of the sample is held by the ten biggest clonotypes.

The sequence links TRBV6-5 to TRBJ1-5, with TRBD1 identical over 7 junction bases. Specimen: peripheral blood. The clonotype was recovered from a man aged 55 to 70 with active or convalescent COVID-19. In nucleotides, the sequence is TGTGCCAGGACCAACCGGGACAGTAATCAGCCCCAGCATTTT. It is translated as CARTNRDSNQPQHF.